What follows are 9 T cell receptor delta chains derived from one specimen sequenced in a study of γδ T cells in repeated Plasmodium falciparum infection. TCRdb reran clone calling via CATT on the multiplex PCR reads. The sample lists 85,000 to 100,000 delta-chain clones, 0.9% to 1% seen once, with more than 9% in the top ten. Vgamma9/Vdelta2+ and Vdelta2-negative gammadelta T cells were flow-sorted from PBMC for bulk sequencing. Sequenced input: gamma-delta T cells from blood. The receptors here all came from a pool of human donors (malaria-infected and uninfected, not separated).

A note on this clone: TCRdb pairs this DNA with a much larger clone's protein that differs at residue 10, likely a read error; the protein shown was translated from the DNA. The chain uses TRDV1 and TRDJ1; D is ambiguous. This CDR3 is built from 22 residues. CDR1 is TSWWSYY and CDR2 is QGS in the germline V gene. V lost 1 base, J lost 3 bases, and 33 bases lay in between. The CDR3 nucleotides read TGTGCTCTTGGGGAACGGTGCCCCCAAAGGTGGGTGACACGAGGGGCCCCCGATAAACTCATCTTT. Amino acid sequence: CALGERCPQRWVTRGAPDKLIF.

Relative to its sample, this clone is medium-sized. The same CDR3 arises from other DNA sequences in this sample as well. This chain uses TRDV1 with TRDJ1, with D uncertain. The CDR3 is 18 residues long. Deletions cut 4 bases from V and 6 bases from J, with 27 bases between. Germline assignment: CDR1 TSWWSYY and CDR2 QGS. The CDR3 loop reads CALGAKPFGRYAVNKLIF. The CDR3 DNA reads as TGTGCTCTTGGGGCAAAACCCTTTGGGAGATATGCCGTGAATAAACTCATCTTT.

This clone was seen a handful of times. The likely explanation is a read error, given a far larger clone one base away. This specimen includes other DNA sequences encoding the same CDR3. The CDR3 DNA follows: TGTGCCTGTGACACGTTGGCCGGGGGACTCGATAAACTCATCTTT. Its translation: CACDTLAGGLDKLIF. The gene calls are TRDV2 and TRDJ1; D is perhaps TRDD3 (6 bases). No J gene is reported in TCRdb; it was inferred here by comparing the DNA with germline. CDR3 length equals 15 residues. From germline, CDR1 is GEAIGNYY and CDR2 EKD. V was trimmed by 1 base and J by 4 bases, leaving 15 bases between them.

This clone showed up just a few times. The protein in TCRdb stems from a much larger clone and differs at residue 13 from this DNA's translation, likely a read error; here the protein is translated from the DNA. The chain couples TRDV1 to TRDJ1, with 12 bases identical to TRDD3. The J gene is not listed in TCRdb, so it was assigned here from a DNA match to germline. The CDR3 has 24 amino acids. J was trimmed by 3 bases and V by 4 bases; bases with no gene match: 30. Germline CDR1 TSWWSYY, CDR2 QGS. The CDR3 loop is CALGATQFLPVLCTGGYLADKLIF. The CDR3 bases are TGTGCTCTTGGGGCTACCCAATTCCTACCGGTCCTTTGTACTGGGGGATACCTCGCCGATAAACTCATCTTT.

Comment on this clone: TCRdb records a much larger clone's protein for this DNA, with a difference at residue 9 that likely arises from a read error; the protein given is the translation of the DNA. The rearrangement uses TRDV1 and TRDJ1, with D unresolved. TCRdb leaves out the J gene; it was filled in here by matching the DNA to germline. V gave up 5 bases and J gave up 3 bases, with 13 bases separating them. The germline gives CDR1 TSWWSYY, CDR2 QGS. The CDR3 totals 14 residues. The CDR3 here is CALGTWRSADKLIF. The CDR3 DNA sequence: TGTGCTCTTGGGACTTGGAGATCCGCCGATAAACTCATCTTT.

As regards this clone: Translating this DNA gives a protein that differs at residues 2 and 7 from the TCRdb one, which belongs to a much larger clone; a read error is likely, and the protein shown is this translation. This chain uses TRDV2 with TRDJ1; 9 nucleotides line up with TRDD3. Germline CDR1 and CDR2: GEAIGNYY and EKD. The CDR3 is made up of 18 amino acids. The CDR3 loop is CSCDANSTGGLKVDKLIF. The DNA of the CDR3 is TGTTCCTGTGACGCCAACAGTACTGGGGGACTCAAGGTGGATAAACTCATCTTT.

Many counts were recorded for this clone. The gene calls are TRDV2 and TRDJ1; 12 bases are shared with TRDD3. V trimming: 0 bases; J trimming: 4 bases; junction bases outside the gene matches: 5. This CDR3 has 16 amino acids. Germline values: CDR1 GEAIGNYY, CDR2 EKD. CDR3 in DNA: TGTGCCTGTGACACCGTAACTGGGGGATACCTCGATAAACTCATCTTT. Its protein is CACDTVTGGYLDKLIF.

This clone has a count of ten or more. TCRdb has a much larger clone's protein, which differs at residue 14 from the translation of this DNA, likely because of a read error; what is shown is the protein translated from the DNA. The J gene is uncalled and the V gene is TRDV2; the D call TRDD3 from the table was never checked on the DNA. Germline V lookup: CDR1 GEAIGNYY, CDR2 EKD. This CDR3 is 15 amino acids long. CDR3 bases: TGTGCCTGTGACACCGGACTGGGGGATACTTATAAACTCACCTTT. It specifies CACDTGLGDTYKLTF.

This chain connects TRDV1 to TRDJ1; 7 bases match TRDD3. The J gene is absent in TCRdb and was assigned here via DNA matching to germline. Germline CDR1 TSWWSYY, CDR2 QGS. The trim removed 2 bases at V and 0 bases at J, leaving 21 bases unmatched. CDR3 length: 21 amino acids. The CDR3 DNA reads TGTGCTCTTGGGGAAAACCCCTCCCACGTACTGGGGCTTCTGTACACCGATAAACTCATCTTT. It specifies CALGENPSHVLGLLYTDKLIF.